These T cell receptor beta chains were read from a single sample in a study of control samples from healthy donors and cancer patients. Clones were read by immunoSEQ multiplex PCR, and TCRdb kept only the in-frame ones, dropping some. The table lists 85,000 to 100,000 clones, around 82% of them singletons, with 2% in the top ten. Sequenced material: blood. All receptors come from a man aged 60 to 75 in good health. Both conserved end residues are part of each CDR3. Fields, in order: D gene, clone size, J gene, V gene, CDR3 protein, CDR3 DNA. D genes are given only for firm matches. Not every row has a clone size; where given, it reads once, few, many or a size class.

>.|.|TRBJ2-5|TRBV27
CASSDRGLETQYF
TGTGCCAGCAGTGATAGGGGTCTGGAGACCCAGTACTTC
>.|.|TRBJ1-2|TRBV5-1
CASSLDTFYGYTF
TGCGCCAGCAGCTTGGACACGTTCTATGGCTACACCTTC
>TRBD1|.|TRBJ2-5|TRBV11-3
CASSLDGTGFETQYF
TGTGCCAGCAGCTTAGATGGGACAGGGTTCGAGACCCAGTACTTC
>TRBD1|.|TRBJ1-2|TRBV6-2/TRBV6-3
CASSFRQGLYGYTF
TGTGCCAGCAGTTTCCGACAGGGACTCTATGGCTACACCTTC
>.|.|TRBJ1-4|TRBV30
CAWSVGRYFIATNEKLFF
TGTGCCTGGAGTGTGGGCAGGTACTTTATTGCAACTAATGAAAAACTGTTTTTT
>.|.|TRBJ2-7|TRBV5-4
CASSSTGQKAYEQYF
TGTGCCAGCAGCTCCACAGGGCAAAAGGCCTACGAGCAGTACTTC
>.|.|TRBJ1-2|TRBV9
CASSADSRYTF
TGTGCCAGCAGCGCGGACAGCCGCTACACCTTC
>.|.|TRBJ1-2|TRBV10-2
CASSESGFYGYTF
TGCGCCAGCAGTGAGTCGGGATTCTATGGCTACACCTTC
>.|.|TRBJ2-7|TRBV6-5
CASSSPPYEQYF
TGTGCCAGCAGTTCTCCTCCCTACGAGCAGTACTTC
>TRBD1|.|TRBJ1-6|TRBV11-2
CASSLLTGQKYSPLHF
TGTGCCAGCAGCTTATTGACGGGACAGAAATATTCACCCCTCCACTTT
>.|.|TRBJ2-7|TRBV6-6
CASSYSSSYEQYF
TGTGCCAGCAGTTACTCGAGCAGTTACGAGCAGTACTTC
>.|.|TRBJ1-2|TRBV6-5
CASNVDGLNNYGYTF
TGTGCCAGCAATGTGGACGGATTGAATAACTATGGCTACACCTTC
>.|.|TRBJ2-4|TRBV7-8
CASSPIAKNIQYF
TGTGCCAGCAGCCCGATAGCCAAAAACATTCAGTACTTC
>.|once|TRBJ1-6|TRBV24-1
CAVGAGVNSPLHF
TGTGCCGTGGGGGCGGGGGTTAATTCACCCCTCCACTTT
>.|.|TRBJ1-1|TRBV7-8
CASSLDGSWQMNTEAFF
TGTGCCAGCAGCTTAGACGGGTCGTGGCAGATGAACACTGAAGCTTTCTTT
>.|.|TRBJ2-3|TRBV11-3
CASSPRAGSDTQYF
TGTGCCAGCAGCCCACGGGCAGGGAGCGATACGCAGTATTTT
>.|.|TRBJ2-6|TRBV7-9
CATGQTSSGANVLTF
TGTGCCACAGGACAGACCAGCTCTGGGGCCAACGTCCTGACTTTC
>.|.|TRBJ2-6|TRBV6-4
CASSDFFSWRETSGANVLTF
TGTGCCAGCAGTGACTTTTTTAGTTGGCGGGAAACCTCTGGGGCCAACGTCCTGACTTTC
>.|.|TRBJ1-5|TRBV19
CASSIGRNQPQHF
TGTGCCAGTAGTATCGGTCGCAATCAGCCCCAGCATTTT
>.|.|TRBJ1-3|TRBV19
CASSIVGQTRSGNTIYF
TGTGCCAGTAGTATAGTTGGGCAGACCCGCTCTGGAAACACCATATATTTT
>.|once|TRBJ2-3|TRBV3-1/TRBV3-2
CASSQEGLAAEDTQYF
TGTGCCAGCAGCCAAGAAGGGCTAGCAGCTGAGGATACGCAGTATTTT
>TRBD1|.|TRBJ1-6|TRBV28
CASRPTGQASPLHF
TGTGCCAGCAGACCGACAGGGCAGGCTTCACCCCTCCACTTT
>.|.|TRBJ2-3|TRBV19
CASSPLVGGQYF
TGTGCCAGTAGTCCCCTGGTGGGAGGGCAGTATTTT